Listed below are T cell receptor beta chains from one sample, sequenced in a study of blood T cell repertoires in COVID-19. Using immunoSEQ multiplex PCR, the repertoire was profiled, and TCRdb retains in-frame clones only, with some absent. The sample carries about 280,000 clones, roughly 87% recorded once. The sequenced sample consisted of peripheral blood. The receptor set was obtained from a woman between 45 and 60 years old who had recovered from COVID-19. The conserved cysteine and the conserved F or W are not part of the CDR3 here. Fields, in order: CDR3 length, V gene, D gene, clone size, J gene, CDR3 protein. A D gene is named only where the DNA matches it firmly. Clone sizes are given selectively: once, few, many, or a class where the clone is expanded.

11	TRBV7-9	NA	once	TRBJ1-4	ASSLEGAGKLF
14	TRBV9	TRBD1	NA	TRBJ1-4	ASSVGQGATNEKLF
11	TRBV2	TRBD2	NA	TRBJ2-3	ASPGGSGDTQY
10	TRBV28	NA	NA	TRBJ2-7	ASSYSNYEQY
13	TRBV19	TRBD1	NA	TRBJ2-7	ASSLGQGLSYEQY
8	TRBV27	NA	NA	TRBJ1-2	ASSPPGGT
11	TRBV27	TRBD1	NA	TRBJ2-7	ASSLDRVHEQY
12	TRBV28	NA	NA	TRBJ1-3	ASSLRAGGNTIY
9	TRBV6-5	NA	NA	TRBJ2-7	ASRSVLTFS
11	TRBV5-4	NA	NA	TRBJ1-1	ASSSTGFNEAF
12	TRBV18	NA	NA	TRBJ1-5	ASSPDSLNQPQH
13	TRBV2	NA	NA	TRBJ2-1	ASSEAGLIYNEQF
16	TRBV28	NA	NA	TRBJ1-1	ASSLSGLDHGKNTEAF
11	TRBV2	TRBD1	NA	TRBJ2-7	ASGKTGVNEQY
15	TRBV19	TRBD1	NA	TRBJ1-6	ASSKVSGTGYNSPLH
12	TRBV7-2	TRBD1	NA	TRBJ1-2	ASSLGLGQGGYT
11	TRBV9	NA	NA	TRBJ1-2	ASSVGGEGAYT
14	TRBV9	NA	NA	TRBJ2-1	ASSADGGNSYNEQF
13	TRBV19	NA	NA	TRBJ1-4	ASSIGTVPNEKLF
14	TRBV5-1	TRBD2	NA	TRBJ2-2	ASSHKLAGNTGELF
19	TRBV9	TRBD2	NA	TRBJ2-5	ASSVAGTSGRASGSQETQY
13	TRBV28	TRBD2	once	TRBJ2-7	ASSLGTSGTYEQY
13	TRBV30	TRBD1	NA	TRBJ1-6	AWSVLGQVYSPLH
12	TRBV27	NA	NA	TRBJ2-6	ASRDSSGANVLT
14	TRBV7-9	TRBD2	NA	TRBJ2-1	ASRSRTSGALGEQF
12	TRBV19	TRBD1	NA	TRBJ1-6	ASSIRGPYSPLH
14	TRBV7-2	TRBD2	NA	TRBJ2-5	ASSPTSGGLIATQY
13	TRBV9	TRBD1	NA	TRBJ1-4	ASSATGVWGEKLF
10	TRBV29-1	NA	NA	TRBJ2-3	SVRRGWNTQY
14	TRBV7-9	NA	NA	TRBJ2-7	ASSPPGATRAYEQY
16	TRBV12-5	TRBD1	NA	TRBJ1-2	ASGLILGQGRINYGYT
12	TRBV27	NA	once	TRBJ1-1	ASSLMGGTTEAF
11	TRBV29-1	TRBD2	once	TRBJ2-5	SVRGGAGETQY
12	TRBV15	TRBD2	NA	TRBJ2-7	ATSRGGGPGEQY
11	TRBV5-1	TRBD1	NA	TRBJ1-1	ASKGQTNTEAF
11	TRBV5-4	NA	NA	TRBJ1-1	ASTYNRNTEAF
11	TRBV7-2	NA	once	TRBJ1-1	ASSLPTGAEAF
13	TRBV7-9	NA	NA	TRBJ2-5	ASSPLRRVQETQY
13	TRBV5-6	TRBD1	NA	TRBJ2-3	ASSLPTGVTDTQY
11	TRBV5-6	NA	NA	TRBJ2-5	ASSLPSGETQY